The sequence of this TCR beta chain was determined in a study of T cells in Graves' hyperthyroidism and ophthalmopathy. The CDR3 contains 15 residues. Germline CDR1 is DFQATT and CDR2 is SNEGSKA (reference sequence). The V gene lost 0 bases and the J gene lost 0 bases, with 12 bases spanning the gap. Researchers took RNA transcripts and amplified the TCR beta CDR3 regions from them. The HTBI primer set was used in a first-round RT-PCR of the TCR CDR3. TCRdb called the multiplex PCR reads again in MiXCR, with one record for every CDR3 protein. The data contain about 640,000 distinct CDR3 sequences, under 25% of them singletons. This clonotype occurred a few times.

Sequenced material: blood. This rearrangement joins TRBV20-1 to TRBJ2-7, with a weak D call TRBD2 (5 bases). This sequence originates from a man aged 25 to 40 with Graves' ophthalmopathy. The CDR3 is CSARDLGGFSYEQYF. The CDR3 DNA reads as TGCAGTGCTAGAGATCTAGGCGGGTTCTCCTACGAGCAGTACTTC.